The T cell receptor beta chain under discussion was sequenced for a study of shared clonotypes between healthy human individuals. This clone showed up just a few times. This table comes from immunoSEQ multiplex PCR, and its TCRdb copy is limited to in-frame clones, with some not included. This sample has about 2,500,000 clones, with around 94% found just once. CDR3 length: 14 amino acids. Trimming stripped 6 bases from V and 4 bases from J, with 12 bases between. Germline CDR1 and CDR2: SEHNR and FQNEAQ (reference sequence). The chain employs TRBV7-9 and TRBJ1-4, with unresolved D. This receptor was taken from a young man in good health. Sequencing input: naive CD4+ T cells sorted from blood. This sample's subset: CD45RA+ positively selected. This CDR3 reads CASSSSISNEKLFF. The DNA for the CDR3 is TGTGCCAGCAGTTCTTCCATCAGTAATGAAAAACTGTTTTTT.